This T cell receptor beta chain is from a study of blood T cell repertoires in COVID-19. At the level of the study: The origin of the acute and convalescent COVID-19 samples was the United States, Italy and Spain. The cDNA or gDNA used as material had been derived from T cells, B-cell-depleted T cells, or PBMCs.

How the authors handled the data: Nucleated cell counts were estimated from reference gene primer amplification. Using immunoSEQ multiplex PCR, the repertoire was profiled, and TCRdb retains in-frame clones only, with some absent. That table supplies the V and J calls and clone size; D and trimming were determined from the DNA. The sample lists about 70,000 clones, approximately 84% occurring once. The CDR3 loop spans 14 amino acids. Looked up from germline, CDR1 is MDHEN and CDR2 is SYDVKM. The V and J ends lost 5 bases and 5 bases respectively, with 12 bases between them. The rearrangement uses TRBV28 and TRBJ2-2; a weak D match, TRBD2 (6 bases). Material: peripheral blood. This sequence originates from a human donor in a cohort sampled during active COVID-19. Here the CDR3 reads CASSLGTFTGELFF. The CDR3 region has the DNA TGTGCCAGCAGTCTCGGGACTTTTACCGGGGAGCTGTTTTTT.